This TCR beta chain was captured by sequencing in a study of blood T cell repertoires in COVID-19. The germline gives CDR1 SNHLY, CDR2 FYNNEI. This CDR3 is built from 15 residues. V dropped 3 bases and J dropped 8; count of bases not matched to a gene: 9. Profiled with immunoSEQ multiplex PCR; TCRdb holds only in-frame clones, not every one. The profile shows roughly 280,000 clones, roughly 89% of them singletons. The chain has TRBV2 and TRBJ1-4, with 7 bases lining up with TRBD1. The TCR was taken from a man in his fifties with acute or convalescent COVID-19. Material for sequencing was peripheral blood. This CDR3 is CASSERQGLIEKLFF. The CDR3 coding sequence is TGTGCCAGCAGTGAGAGACAGGGTTTGATAGAAAAACTGTTTTTT.